A few counts support the clone carrying this T cell receptor (beta chain). Antigen specificity is unknown. Trimming cost V 7 bases and J 6 bases, with 10 bases left between them. Germline CDR1 reads ENHRY; CDR2 reads SYGVKD. The CDR3 covers 11 residues. Everyone who gave samples was a healthy Caucasian. This entry is derived from a study of identical twins. Whole-study results and caveats: Conclusions were based on cross-sectional statistical analysis, without following the same donors.

It was template switching that added a universal primer site, and there were unique molecular identifiers on the cDNA. TCRdb used MiXCR to reprocess the 5' RACE reads, holding one entry per CDR3 protein. The sample lists around 490,000 distinct CDR3 sequences, approximately 14% seen once, with about 0.4% in the top ten. The same data also contributed to another study, on yellow fever vaccine responses in identical twins. That paper notes: Among the twins, the vaccine T cell response reportedly seemed partly convergent and partly personalized.

The chain joins TRBV10-3 to TRBJ2-7; no clear D. This TCR was recovered from a woman between 18 and 30 years old in good health. Sequencing used CD4+ T cells sorted from blood. CDR3 loop: CAITDVGEQYF. The CDR3 bases are TGTGCCATCACCGACGTCGGCGAGCAGTACTTC.